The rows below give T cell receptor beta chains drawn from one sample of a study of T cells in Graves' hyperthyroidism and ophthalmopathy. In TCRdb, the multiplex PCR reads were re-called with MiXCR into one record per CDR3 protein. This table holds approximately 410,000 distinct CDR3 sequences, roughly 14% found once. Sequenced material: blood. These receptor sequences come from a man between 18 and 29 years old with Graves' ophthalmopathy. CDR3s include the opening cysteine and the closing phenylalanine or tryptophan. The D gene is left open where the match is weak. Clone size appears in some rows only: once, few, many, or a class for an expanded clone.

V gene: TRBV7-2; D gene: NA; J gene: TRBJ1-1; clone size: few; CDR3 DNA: TGTGCCAGCAGCCCCTGGGGGTTGACTGAAGCTTTCTTT; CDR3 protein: CASSPWGLTEAFF
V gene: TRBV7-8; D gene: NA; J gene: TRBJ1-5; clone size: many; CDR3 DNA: TGTGCCAGCAGCTTGAACATTAATAGCAATCAGCCCCAGCATTTT; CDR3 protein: CASSLNINSNQPQHF
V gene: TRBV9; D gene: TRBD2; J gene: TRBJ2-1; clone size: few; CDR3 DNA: TGTGCCAGCAGCGTAGAGGGACTACCGAACAATGAGCAGTTCTTC; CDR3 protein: CASSVEGLPNNEQFF
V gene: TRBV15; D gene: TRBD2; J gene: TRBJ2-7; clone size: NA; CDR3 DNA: TGTGCCACCAGCATAGCGGGGGAGCAGTACTTC; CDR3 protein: CATSIAGEQYF
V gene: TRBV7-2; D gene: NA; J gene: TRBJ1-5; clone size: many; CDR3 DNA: TGTGCCAGCAGCTTAGGAAGGAGCAATCAGCCCCAGCATTTT; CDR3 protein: CASSLGRSNQPQHF
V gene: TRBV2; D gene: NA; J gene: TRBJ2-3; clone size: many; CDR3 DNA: TGTGCCAGCAGTGGGGACCTTGGTCGGGCGCAGTATTTT; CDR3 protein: CASSGDLGRAQYF
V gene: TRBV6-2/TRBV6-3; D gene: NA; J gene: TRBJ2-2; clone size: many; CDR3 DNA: TGTGCCAGCAGTTACAGGGCGGAGACCGGGGAGCTGTTTTTT; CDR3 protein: CASSYRAETGELFF
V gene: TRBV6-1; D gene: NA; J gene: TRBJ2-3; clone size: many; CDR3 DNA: TGTGCCAGCAGTGCCGCGATTACGCAGTATTTT; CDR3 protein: CASSAAITQYF
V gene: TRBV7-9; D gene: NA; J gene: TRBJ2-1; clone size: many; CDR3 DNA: TGTGCCAGCAGCTTAGGAGGGGAAGATGAGCAGTTCTTC; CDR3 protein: CASSLGGEDEQFF
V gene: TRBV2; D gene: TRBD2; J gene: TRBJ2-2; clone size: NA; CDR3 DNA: TGTGCCAGCAGTGAAGCCCTCCCCGGGACTAGCGCCTACACCGGGGAGCTGTTTTTT; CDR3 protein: CASSEALPGTSAYTGELFF
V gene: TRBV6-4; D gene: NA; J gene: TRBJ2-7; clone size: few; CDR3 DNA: TGTGCCAGCAGTGAGGAGATGGGGCAGGCCTCCTACGAGCAGTACTTC; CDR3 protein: CASSEEMGQASYEQYF
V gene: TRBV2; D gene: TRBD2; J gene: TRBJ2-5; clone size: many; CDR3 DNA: TGTGCCAGCAGTCACGGACTAGCGGGTATAGAGACCCAGTACTTC; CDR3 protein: CASSHGLAGIETQYF
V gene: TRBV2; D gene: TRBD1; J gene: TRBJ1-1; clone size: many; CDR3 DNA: TGTGCCAGCAGCATATCCGGGCAGGGGGAGGGGGCTTTCTTT; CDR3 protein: CASSISGQGEGAFF
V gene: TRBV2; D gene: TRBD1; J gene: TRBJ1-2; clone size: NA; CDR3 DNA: TGTGCCAGCAGTGCGGGGCAGGGGGGTGGCTACACCTTC; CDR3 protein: CASSAGQGGGYTF
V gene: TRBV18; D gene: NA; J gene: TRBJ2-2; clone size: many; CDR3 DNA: TGTGCCAGCTCACTACCACTATCGGGCGGCGGGGAGCTGTTTTTT; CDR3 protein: CASSLPLSGGGELFF
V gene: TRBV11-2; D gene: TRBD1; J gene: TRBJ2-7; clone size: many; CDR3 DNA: TGTGCCAGCAGCCACCGGACAGGCGAGCAGTACTTC; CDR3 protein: CASSHRTGEQYF
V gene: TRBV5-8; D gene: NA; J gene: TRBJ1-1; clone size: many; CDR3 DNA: TGTGCCAGCGGAACGAACACTGAAGCTTTCTTT; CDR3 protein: CASGTNTEAFF
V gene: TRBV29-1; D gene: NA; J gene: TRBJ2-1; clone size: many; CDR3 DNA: TGCAGCGTTGAACAGGTCTACAATGAGCAGTTCTTC; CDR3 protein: CSVEQVYNEQFF
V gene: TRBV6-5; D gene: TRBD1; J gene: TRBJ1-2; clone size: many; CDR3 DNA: TGTGCCAGCAGTTACCGCGGTGGACAGGGGGTCTACACCTTC; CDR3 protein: CASSYRGGQGVYTF
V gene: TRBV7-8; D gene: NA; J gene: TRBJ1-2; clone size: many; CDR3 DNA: TGTGCCAGCAGCTTAGATAAGAGCTATGGCTACACCTTC; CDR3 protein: CASSLDKSYGYTF
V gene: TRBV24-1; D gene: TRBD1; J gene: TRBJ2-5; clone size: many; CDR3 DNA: TGTGCCACCAGCCCGGGACAGGGTGAACAAGAGACCCAGTACTTC; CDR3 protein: CATSPGQGEQETQYF
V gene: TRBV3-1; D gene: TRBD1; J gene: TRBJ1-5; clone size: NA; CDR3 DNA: TGTGCCAGCAGCCAAGGGACAGGGGGCCTTCAGCCCCAGCATTTT; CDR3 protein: CASSQGTGGLQPQHF
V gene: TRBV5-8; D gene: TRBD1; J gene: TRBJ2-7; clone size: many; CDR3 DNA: TGTGCCAGCAGCTCCGGGACAGCTCTTCCCACGGAGTACTTC; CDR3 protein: CASSSGTALPTEYF
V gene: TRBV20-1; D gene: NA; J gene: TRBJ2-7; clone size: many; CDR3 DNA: TGCAGTGCCCCGACTAGGAGTAGGTACGAGCAGTACTTC; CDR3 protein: CSAPTRSRYEQYF
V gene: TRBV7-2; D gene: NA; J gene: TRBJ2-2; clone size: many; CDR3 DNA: TGTGCCAGCATCAACCCCCTCTTTGCGGGGCAAACCGGGGAGCTGTTTTTT; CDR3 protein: CASINPLFAGQTGELFF
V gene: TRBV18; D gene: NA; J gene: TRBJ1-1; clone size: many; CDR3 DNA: TGTGCCAGCTCACCATCGGGGGTCGGAGAGAACACTGAAGCTTTCTTT; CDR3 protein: CASSPSGVGENTEAFF
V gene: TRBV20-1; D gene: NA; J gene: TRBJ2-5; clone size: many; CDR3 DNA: TGCAGTGCTAGAGTCAGAGGTGAAGGAGTAGAGACCCAGTACTTC; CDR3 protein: CSARVRGEGVETQYF
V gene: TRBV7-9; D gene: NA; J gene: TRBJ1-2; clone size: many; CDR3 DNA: TGTGCCAGCAGCTTAGCGCCCCGGGGGGGCAATGGCTACACCTTC; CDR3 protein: CASSLAPRGGNGYTF
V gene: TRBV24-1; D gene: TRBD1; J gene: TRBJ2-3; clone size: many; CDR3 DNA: TGTGCCACCAGTGATTTGGACAGGGGGACAGATACGCAGTATTTT; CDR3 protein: CATSDLDRGTDTQYF
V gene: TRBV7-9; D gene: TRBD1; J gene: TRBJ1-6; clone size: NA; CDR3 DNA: TGTGCCAGCAGCCAAGATCAGGCAGGGGGCAATCCTAATTCACCCCTCCACTTT; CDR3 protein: CASSQDQAGGNPNSPLHF
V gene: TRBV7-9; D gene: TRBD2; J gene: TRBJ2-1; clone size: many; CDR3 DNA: TGTGCCAGCAGCTTAGTCGTGGGACTAGTAGGCTACAATGAGCAGTTCTTC; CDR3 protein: CASSLVVGLVGYNEQFF
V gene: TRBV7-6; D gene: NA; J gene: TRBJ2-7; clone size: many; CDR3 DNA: TGTGCCAGCAGCTTTGGGGGACGGTCATCCTACGAGCAGTACTTC; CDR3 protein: CASSFGGRSSYEQYF
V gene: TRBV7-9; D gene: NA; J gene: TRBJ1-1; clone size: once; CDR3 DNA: TGTGCCAGCAGTGCGGGACACCAGAATTGGGAAGCTTTCTTT; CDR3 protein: CASSAGHQNWEAFF
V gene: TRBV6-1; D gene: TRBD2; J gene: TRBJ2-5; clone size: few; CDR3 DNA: TGTGCCAGCAGATTCTCGGGAGGGCCGGGGGGGTACCAAGAGACCCAGTACTTC; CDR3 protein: CASRFSGGPGGYQETQYF
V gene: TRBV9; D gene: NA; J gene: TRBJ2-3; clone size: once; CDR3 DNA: TGTGCCAGCAGCATGGGACCACAAACCTCAGATACGCAGTATTTT; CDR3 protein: CASSMGPQTSDTQYF
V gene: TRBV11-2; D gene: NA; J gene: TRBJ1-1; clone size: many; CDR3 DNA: TGTGCCAGCAGCCCCCACACCATGAACACTGAAGCTTTCTTT; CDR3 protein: CASSPHTMNTEAFF
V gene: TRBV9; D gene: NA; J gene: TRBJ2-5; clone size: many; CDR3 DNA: TGTGCCAGCAGCGAAGCGGGACAGCAAGAAGAGACCCAGTACTTC; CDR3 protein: CASSEAGQQEETQYF
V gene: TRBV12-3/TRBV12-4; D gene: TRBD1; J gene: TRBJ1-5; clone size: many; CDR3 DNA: TGTGCCAGCAGTTTGGGACAGTATCAGCCCCAGCATTTT; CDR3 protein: CASSLGQYQPQHF
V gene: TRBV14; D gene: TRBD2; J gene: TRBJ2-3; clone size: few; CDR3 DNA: TGTGCCAGCAGCCAAGGGCTAGCGGCGGCAGATACGCAGTATTTT; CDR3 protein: CASSQGLAAADTQYF
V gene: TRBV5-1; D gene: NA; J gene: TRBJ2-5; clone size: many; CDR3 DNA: TGCGCCAGCAGCAGGTGGGCTGGGGAAGAGACCCAGTACTTC; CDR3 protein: CASSRWAGEETQYF
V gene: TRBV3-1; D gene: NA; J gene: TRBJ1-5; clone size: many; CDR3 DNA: TGTGCCAGCAGCCAAGGAACTCTCTATCAGCCCCAGCATTTT; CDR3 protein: CASSQGTLYQPQHF
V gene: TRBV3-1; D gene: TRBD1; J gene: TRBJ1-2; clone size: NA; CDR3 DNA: TGTGCCAGCAGCCTAGGACAGGGAGGCTACACCTTC; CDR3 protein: CASSLGQGGYTF
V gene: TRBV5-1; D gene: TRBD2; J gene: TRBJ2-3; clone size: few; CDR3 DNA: TGCGCCAGCAGCTTGTTCCCTAGCGGGGGTAGCACAGATACGCAGTATTTT; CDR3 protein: CASSLFPSGGSTDTQYF
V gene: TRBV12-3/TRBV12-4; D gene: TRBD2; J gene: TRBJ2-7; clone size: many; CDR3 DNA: TGTGCCAGCAGTTACGGGACTAGCGGGGGGTACGAGCAGTACTTC; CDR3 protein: CASSYGTSGGYEQYF
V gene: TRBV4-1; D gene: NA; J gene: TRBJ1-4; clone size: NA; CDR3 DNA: TGCGCCAGCAGCCAAGATGGGGCAGGGACTAATGAAAAACTGTTTTTT; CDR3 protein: CASSQDGAGTNEKLFF